This record concerns one T cell receptor beta chain sequence. The antigen remains unidentified. A 5'RACE template switching approach incorporating UMIs was used to make TCR beta cDNA. TCRdb re-called the 5' RACE reads and gives one entry per CDR3 protein, without DNA. The sample spans about 460,000 distinct CDR3 sequences; the ten largest clones claim 1.4%. The source of the sample is a study of T cells expressing NK-cell markers. Study context: The TCR beta repertoires were obtained from sorted CD3+CD56+NKG2C+, CD3+CD56+NKG2C- and CD3+CD56-NKG2C+ T cells. Sequenced donors, eight in total, included seven who were HCMV-seropositive and one who was seronegative.

General study findings and limits: There were a handful of donors in whom these clonotypes also led the CD3+CD56-NKG2C+ fraction.

CDR3 size: 16 residues. The germline gives CDR1 SGHRS, CDR2 YFSETQ. The gene calls are TRBV5-1 and TRBJ2-1; TCRdb reports TRBD2, a call that lacks DNA to check it against. The receptor comes from a woman in her fifties or sixties in good health. The sequencing input was blood T cells: a sorted CD56 or NKG2C T cell subset, CD4+ or CD8+ T cells, or bulk PBMC T cells (not recorded which). The CDR3 region is CASSSGWTSGNDEQFF. The full variable domain, completed using reference TRBV5-1 and TRBJ2-1, is KAGVTQTPRYLIKTRGQQVTLSCSPISGHRSVSWYQQTPGQGLQFLFEYFSETQRNKGNFPGRFSGRQFSNSRSEMNVSTLELGDSALYLCASSSGWTSGNDEQFFGPGTRLTVL.